The clone carrying this T cell receptor (beta chain) was counted only a few times. The entry originates in a study of molecular identifiers for immune sequencing clone quantification. As previously described, bulk TCR libraries were made using listed TCR primers. TCRdb fed the PCR reads into MiXCR, producing one record per CDR3 protein. The table shows about 510,000 distinct CDR3 sequences, with 25% occurring only once. Germline-derived CDR1 and CDR2 are KGHSH and LQKENI. Trimming removed 2 bases from V and 3 bases from J, with 13 bases in between. CDR3 size: 15 residues. The chain recombines TRBV18 with TRBJ1-2, with D possibly TRBD1 on 6 matching bases. The sample taken for sequencing was naive CD8+ T cells from blood, with Jurkat cell RNA spiked in. Stated subset: FACS-sorted CD8+CD4-CCR7+CD45RA+ naive T cells. The receptor comes from a human donor in good health. Some libraries in this study had Jurkat cell RNA spiked in. In DNA, the CDR3 is TGTGCCAGCTCACCATCAGGGACACCCTACTATGGCTACACCTTC. Translated: CASSPSGTPYYGYTF. Variable domain in full (rest from reference TRBV18 and TRBJ1-2): NAGVMQNPRHLVRRRGQEARLRCSPMKGHSHVYWYRQLPEEGLKFMVYLQKENIIDESGMPKERFSAEFPKEGPSILRIQQVVRGDSAAYFCASSPSGTPYYGYTFGSGTRLTVV.